This T cell receptor beta chain was sequenced during a study of cytomegalovirus exposure and HLA in healthy donors. V was trimmed by 1 base and J by 11 bases, leaving 8 bases between them. Germline V CDR1 and CDR2: SEHNR, FQNEAQ (reference sequence). The CDR3 extends over 12 amino acids. This clone was detected once. Both 60 Vbeta primers and 13 Jbeta primers went into the PCR. Only in-frame clones appear in the TCRdb table, and some are missing; sequencing was by immunoSEQ multiplex PCR. The sample consists of 110,000 or so clones, roughly 80% of them appearing once. The genes are TRBV7-9 and TRBJ2-2; D is undetermined. The sequencing sample was made of PBMCs. The source is a woman aged 25 to 39 in good health and CMV-seropositive. The CDR3 DNA is TGTGCCAGCAGCTTAGTGGGCAACGAGCTGTTTTTT. Translation gives CASSLVGNELFF.